This T cell receptor (beta chain) was sequenced for a study of T cells in Graves' hyperthyroidism and ophthalmopathy. General observations from the study: Among clonotypes expanded in thyroid above 0.001, most were also found in blood.

The CDR3 covers 13 residues. V lost 1 base and J lost 8, with 8 bases in between. CDR1 and CDR2 from the germline V gene are LGHNT and FRNRAP. This clonotype occurred a few times. What it recognizes is unknown. Researchers took RNA transcripts and amplified the TCR beta CDR3 regions from them. The HTBI set primed first-round TCR CDR3 RT-PCR. From the multiplex PCR reads, TCRdb called clonotypes with MiXCR, one entry per CDR3 protein. This sample has hundreds of thousands of distinct CDR3 sequences; just under 45% occur once, and the top ten carry about 7.2%. The V call is TRBV12-5, the J call TRBJ1-4; D not certain. The clonotype comes from an adult man with Graves' disease, either hyperthyroidism or ophthalmopathy (not recorded which). Sequences were obtained from peripheral blood or thyroid tissue (not recorded which). The CDR3 bases are TGTGCTAGTGGTTTGGACCTTAAGGAAAAACTGTTTTTT. It codes for CASGLDLKEKLFF.